This T cell receptor (beta chain) is from a study of blood T cells in healthy people across ages. CDR1 DFQATT and CDR2 SNEGSKA come from the germline V gene (reference sequence). This CDR3 contains 18 residues. J lost 2 bases, V lost 3 bases, and 14 bases had no gene match. This clonotype was counted only a few times. A J-beta primer mix and a sample-barcoded 5' primer were used in a second PCR of roughly 7 to 12 cycles. TCRdb called the 5' RACE reads again in MiXCR, with one record for every CDR3 protein. The top ten hold approximately 22% of the sample, which has some 1.8 million distinct CDR3 sequences, approximately 39% seen once.

The chain uses TRBV20-1 and TRBJ2-5; 11 bases fit TRBD2. This clonotype was obtained from a human donor in good health. Sequencing input: blood. The CDR3 region is CSASKPGLAGEMQETQYF. The CDR3 DNA reads TGCAGTGCTAGCAAACCAGGACTAGCGGGTGAAATGCAAGAGACCCAGTACTTC.